These 23 T cell receptor beta chains were all obtained from the same sample, sequenced in a study of yellow fever vaccine responses in identical twins. TCRdb independently ran MiXCR on the RT-PCR reads; one entry per CDR3 protein. The sample shows fewer than 4,000 distinct CDR3 sequences, around 87% of them seen only once. The sequencing here drew on T cells from blood (PBMCs), unsorted or a sorted subset (not recorded which), taken before or after yellow fever vaccination (not recorded which). These receptor sequences come from a woman younger than 35 who received the yellow fever vaccine.

The gene calls are TRBV2 and TRBJ2-6, with D hard to call. Per the germline V gene, CDR1 is SNHLY and CDR2 is FYNNEI. Trimming pared 7 bases from V and 4 bases from J, leaving 5 bases between. The CDR3 totals 12 residues. The CDR3: CASNEGANVLTF. CDR3 nucleotide sequence: TGTGCCAGCAACGAGGGGGCCAACGTCCTGACTTTC.

The chain carries TRBV10-3 and TRBJ2-3, with D possibly being TRBD2 (5 bases). The CDR3 has 13 residues. V lost 9 bases, J lost 4 bases, and 14 bases lay in between. Germline V gene data show CDR1 as ENHRY and CDR2 as SYGVKD. The CDR3 sequence: CAMALAGSDTQYF. The CDR3 DNA sequence: TGTGCCATGGCGCTAGCTGGGTCAGATACGCAGTATTTT.

This clonotype was counted once. The chain has TRBV29-1 and TRBJ2-1; the match to TRBD2 covers 9 bases. The CDR3 length is 16 residues. Germline V gene sequence: CDR1 SQVTM, CDR2 ANQGSEA. Trimming took 6 bases from V and 0 from J; bases not matched to a gene: 9. CDR3 amino acids: CSVPWGREGSYNEQFF. The CDR3 nucleotides are TGCAGCGTCCCATGGGGGCGGGAGGGCTCCTACAATGAGCAGTTCTTC.

The rearrangement uses TRBV13 and TRBJ2-1; D is possibly TRBD2 (6 bases). The V gene lost 5 bases and the J gene lost 8 bases, with 16 bases spanning the gap. Germline V gene lookup returns CDR1 PRHDT and CDR2 FYEKMQ (reference sequence). CDR3 length: 14 residues. CDR3 DNA sequence: TGTGCCAGCAGCCCGGTGGCGGGACTCGATGAGCAGTTCTTC. It specifies CASSPVAGLDEQFF.

V and J are TRBV5-5 and TRBJ2-5; D uncertain. Per the germline V gene, CDR1 is SGHKS and CDR2 is YYEKEE (reference sequence). The V gene lost 0 bases and the J gene lost 2 bases, with 11 bases spanning the gap. The CDR3 contains 15 residues. This chain's CDR3 is CASSLGRARQETQYF. The CDR3, as DNA: TGTGCCAGCAGCTTGGGTCGGGCCAGGCAAGAGACCCAGTACTTC.

The rearrangement uses TRBV11-1 and TRBJ2-4, with 7 bases that match TRBD2. CDR1 is SGHAT, CDR2 FQDESV, per germline (reference sequence). The J segment lost 1 base and the V segment lost 2 bases, leaving 2 bases of the junction unmatched. This CDR3 comprises 15 residues. CDR3 in DNA: TGTGCCAGCAGCTTATGGGGGGGGGCCAAAAACATTCAGTACTTC. Amino acids: CASSLWGGAKNIQYF.

This chain uses TRBV2 with TRBJ2-5; D is uncertain. This CDR3 has 14 residues. From germline, CDR1 is SNHLY and CDR2 FYNNEI. Trimming left V 1 base short and J 1 base short, with 7 bases between. This chain's CDR3 is CASSEEVGQETQYF. CDR3 DNA: TGTGCCAGCAGTGAAGAGGTGGGCCAAGAGACCCAGTACTTC.

This clonotype has a handful of counts. The chain carries TRBV29-1 and TRBJ2-7; 12 nucleotides agree with TRBD2. Per germline, CDR1 SQVTM and CDR2 ANQGSEA. The CDR3 sequence is 12 residues long. The J segment lost 3 bases and the V segment lost 6 bases, leaving 0 bases of the junction unmatched. CDR3 DNA: TGCAGCGTGACTAGCGGGAGCTACGAGCAGTACTTC. Amino acids: CSVTSGSYEQYF.

The V gene is TRBV20-1, the J gene TRBJ2-3; D unclear. This CDR3 has 13 amino acids. The germline gives CDR1 DFQATT, CDR2 SNEGSKA (reference sequence). Trimming took off 5 bases at V and 0 bases at J, with 9 bases between the two ends. In DNA, the CDR3 is TGCAGTGCTCCGGCGGAAAGCACAGATACGCAGTATTTT. Amino acids: CSAPAESTDTQYF.

This sequence joins TRBV21-1 and TRBJ1-5. TRBV21-1 is marked as a pseudogene. The CDR3 contains 14 residues. The CDR3 region is CASSQSRGSQPQHF. Written as DNA, the CDR3 is TGTGCCAGCAGCCAATCGCGAGGTTCTCAGCCCCAGCATTTT.

The V call is TRBV11-1, the J call TRBJ2-7; D is possibly TRBD1 (5 bases). The germline V gene has CDR1 SGHAT and CDR2 FQDESV (reference sequence). This CDR3 spans 16 amino acids. V lost 0 bases to trimming and J lost 2 bases, with 14 bases between them. This CDR3 reads CASSLAKGSQAYEQYF. CDR3 in DNA: TGTGCCAGCAGCTTAGCGAAGGGGTCACAAGCCTACGAGCAGTACTTC.

J is TRBJ2-1 and V is TRBV7-2, with D possibly TRBD1 on 5 matching bases. Trimming cost V 3 bases and J 6 bases, with 12 bases left between them. This CDR3 has 14 amino acids. The germline gives CDR1 SGHTA, CDR2 FQGNSA. The CDR3 loop is CASSFETVSNEQFF. The CDR3 nucleotides are TGTGCCAGCAGCTTTGAGACAGTTTCCAATGAGCAGTTCTTC.

V gene TRBV7-9 combines with J gene TRBJ2-3; 7 nucleotides align to TRBD1. The CDR3 contains 15 residues. Germline loops: CDR1 SEHNR, CDR2 FQNEAQ (reference sequence). V was clipped by 5 bases and J by 0 bases; unmatched bases: 5. The CDR3 here is CASSEGTASTDTQYF. The CDR3 DNA reads as TGTGCCAGCAGCGAAGGGACAGCTAGCACAGATACGCAGTATTTT.

The chain uses TRBV24-1 and TRBJ2-1; 10 bases are shared with TRBD2. The length of the CDR3 is 14 residues. The V and J ends lost 5 bases and 5 bases, in that order; junction bases with no gene match: 2. Germline V gives CDR1 KGHDR, CDR2 SFDVKD. Written as DNA, the CDR3 is TGTGCCACCAGTGTGACTAGCGGGCACAATGAGCAGTTCTTC. It is translated as CATSVTSGHNEQFF.

The genes are TRBV4-2 and TRBJ1-5; perhaps TRBD1 as D (5 bases). With 4 bases removed from V and 5 bases from J, the gap between germline ends came to 15 bases. From germline, CDR1 is LGHNA and CDR2 YNFKEQ. The CDR3 extends over 15 amino acids. CDR3: CASSPRPGGDQPQHF. CDR3 bases: TGTGCCAGCAGCCCACGGCCCGGGGGGGATCAGCCCCAGCATTTT.

The rearrangement links TRBV4-2 to TRBJ2-1, with TRBD2 identical over 9 bases. With V trimmed by 3 bases and J by 7 bases, 4 bases remained unmatched. The CDR3 totals 14 residues. The V gene's germline CDR1 is LGHNA and CDR2 YNFKEQ. The CDR3 spells CASSHTGLANEQFF. The CDR3 nucleotides read TGTGCCAGCAGCCACACAGGACTAGCGAATGAGCAGTTCTTC.

The gene calls are TRBV29-1 and TRBJ2-7; 10 nucleotides match TRBD2. The length of the CDR3 is 13 residues. CDR1 and CDR2 (germline): SQVTM, ANQGSEA. The V and J ends lost 2 bases and 6 bases, in that order; junction bases with no gene match: 4. The CDR3 nucleotides are TGCAGCGTTGAATCTAGCGGGAGCTTCGAGCAGTACTTC. It codes for CSVESSGSFEQYF.

The J gene is TRBJ2-7, the V gene TRBV11-2, with a tentative D call TRBD1 (6 bases). V gave up 1 base and J gave up 0 bases, with 10 bases separating them. Germline V lookup: CDR1 SGHAT, CDR2 FQNNGV. The CDR3 runs 15 residues. The CDR3 nucleotides read TGTGCCAGCAGCTTAGTCGACAGGCACTCCTACGAGCAGTACTTC. This translates into CASSLVDRHSYEQYF.

The chain recombines TRBV7-9 with TRBJ1-2; D is uncertain. Trimming took 3 bases from V and 8 from J, leaving 10 bases between them. The CDR3 extends over 12 amino acids. CDR1 is SEHNR and CDR2 is FQNEAQ in the germline V gene (reference sequence). This CDR3 reads CASSLDLKGYTF. The CDR3 DNA reads TGTGCCAGCAGCTTGGACCTTAAGGGCTACACCTTC.

The CDR3 nucleotides read TGTGCCAGCAGCCAGGGTCGGGGCTACACCTTC. It yields the protein CASSQGRGYTF. V and J are TRBV14 and TRBJ1-2; D call uncertain. With 3 bases removed from V and 8 bases from J, the gap between germline ends came to 7 bases. CDR3 length: 11 amino acids. CDR1 SGHDN and CDR2 FVKESK come from the germline V gene.

CDR3 in DNA: TGTGCCAGCAGCTTGGGGGAGAACTATGGCTACACCTTC. This sequence encodes CASSLGENYGYTF. This chain links TRBV5-6 with TRBJ1-2, with unresolved D. This CDR3 is 13 amino acids long. CDR1 and CDR2 from the germline V gene are SGHDT and YYEEEE. Trimming left V 0 bases short and J 2 bases short, with 5 bases between.

This rearrangement joins TRBV29-1 to TRBJ2-7; 9 bases are shared with TRBD1. This CDR3 contains 13 residues. Germline CDR1 SQVTM, CDR2 ANQGSEA. Germline trimming cut 6 bases from V and 4 bases from J; bases unmatched to any gene: 7. CDR3 protein: CSVGTGPTYEQYF. In DNA, the CDR3 is TGCAGCGTCGGGACAGGGCCCACTTACGAGCAGTACTTC.

This clonotype was counted only a few times. The chain combines TRBV18 with TRBJ1-1; no firm D call. V was shortened by 4 bases and J by 3 bases, with 9 bases between the two germline ends. CDR3 size: 13 residues. Germline V gives CDR1 KGHSH, CDR2 LQKENI. The CDR3 sequence: CASSLGIDTEAFF. The CDR3 DNA is TGTGCCAGCTCACTGGGCATAGACACTGAAGCTTTCTTT.